What follows is one TCR beta chain and its context. Its target is unknown. Every individual CD8+ T cell subset underwent sorting in triplicate at around 300,000 cells apiece. Within the CD8+ T cell compartment, naive cells were CD45RO-CCR7+CD27+CD95-. These data come from a study of CXCR3-negative and CXCR3-positive naive CD8 T cells. Study-wide findings and caveats: When CXCR3-positive naive cells were set against CXCR3-negative naive cells, the former had more hydrophobic TRB CDR3s. Naive cells, whether CXCR3-negative or CXCR3-positive, had similar TRBV-TRBJ usage, while memory cells differed.

The libraries of TRB cDNA were constructed through 5' RACE using UMI labels. Using the 5' RACE reads, TCRdb records one entry per CDR3 protein without DNA. The sample's table shows 130,000 or so distinct CDR3 sequences. There are 15 residues in the CDR3. Material: naive CXCR3- CD8+ T cells from blood. Subset in this sample: CD45RO-CCR7+CD27+CD95- naive CD8+ T cells lacking CXCR3 (TNR3-). This TCR was recovered from a human donor in good health. Some clones in this sample may be carry-over from other donors' samples. The chain uses TRBV12-3 or TRBV12-4 and TRBJ2-5; TCRdb outputs TRBD1, but without DNA this stays unchecked. The CDR3 spells CASSLFAGQQETQYF.